A selection of T cell receptor beta chains follows, all from one sample in a study of cytomegalovirus exposure and HLA in healthy donors. The method was immunoSEQ multiplex PCR; TCRdb's version includes in-frame clones alone and lacks a portion of them. The sample has approximately 130,000 clones; roughly 79% are singletons. The sequencing input was PBMCs. These receptors all stem from a man aged 25 to 40 in good health and CMV-seronegative. Each CDR3 is given with its conserved first and last residue. The order of the fields is CDR3 DNA, CDR3 protein, D gene, J gene, clone size, V gene. D genes are given only for firm matches. For some rows the clone size is stated as once, few or many, or as a class when expanded; others skip it.

TGTGCCAGCAGCGGACAGAGAAACACCGGGGAGCTGTTTTTT CASSGQRNTGELFF - TRBJ2-2 - TRBV11-2
TGTGCCAGCAGCTTGGGGGGACTAGAAATCTTC CASSLGGLEIF TRBD2 TRBJ2-7 few TRBV11-2
TGTGCCTGGAGTCAGAATAGCAATCAGCCCCAGCATTTT CAWSQNSNQPQHF - TRBJ1-5 - TRBV30
TGTGCCAGCAGCTTTACTAGATCGTCCTACGAGCAGTACTTC CASSFTRSSYEQYF - TRBJ2-7 few TRBV7-8
TGCAGCGTCGCGTCTTCCAGGGGAACTAACTATGGCTACACCTTC CSVASSRGTNYGYTF - TRBJ1-2 once TRBV29-1
TGTGCCAGCAGTTCGGTGACAGTTAGCAATCAGCCCCAGCATTTT CASSSVTVSNQPQHF - TRBJ1-5 - TRBV28
TGTGCCAGCAGTGAAGCGGAGGAAACGTTCCAGTACTTC CASSEAEETFQYF - TRBJ2-5 few TRBV6-1
TGCAGCGCGACACCCTCATTTACGGGAGCCCCCTACGAGCAGTACTTC CSATPSFTGAPYEQYF - TRBJ2-7 - TRBV29-1
TGTGCCAGCAGTTTACCACTAGCGGCCCTTATCAATGAGCAGTTCTTC CASSLPLAALINEQFF TRBD2 TRBJ2-1 - TRBV7-9
TGTGCCAGCTCACCCGGACAGGGAGCTAACTATGGCTACACCTTC CASSPGQGANYGYTF TRBD1 TRBJ1-2 - TRBV18
TGTGCCAGCAGCTTAGATACGGGTGAGCGGGTACTCACCTACGAGCAGTACTTC CASSLDTGERVLTYEQYF - TRBJ2-7 - TRBV7-2
TGCAGCGTTGAATTCGGTATCACAGATACGCAGTATTTT CSVEFGITDTQYF - TRBJ2-3 few TRBV29-1
TGTGCCAGCAGCCCGCGGGGCGGATCCGGGGGAAGGACCCAGTACTTC CASSPRGGSGGRTQYF - TRBJ2-5 - TRBV7-9
TGTGCCAGCAGCTACACTAGCGGGGGCACCTACGAGCAGTACTTC CASSYTSGGTYEQYF TRBD2 TRBJ2-7 - TRBV7-9
TGTGCCAGCAGCCAAGATTTTTTCGTTGGCTACACCTTC CASSQDFFVGYTF - TRBJ1-2 - TRBV14